This TCR beta chain was captured in a study of metastatic and nonmetastatic thyroid tumors. Study details: From malignant and benign thyroid patients, repertoires in blood and in tumor or nodule tissue were compared.

The CDR3 has 12 amino acids. Germline CDR1 is SGHDT and CDR2 is YYEEEE. J gave up 15 bases and V 4 bases, and 6 bases lay outside the gene matches. Study-wide results and limits: Reports indicated that malignant thyroid tumors showed significantly higher TCR beta diversity than benign nodules did, in blood and tumor.

Under the authors' procedure: CDR3 was compared across clinicopathological groups, and the resulting differences were used to build a distant-metastasis classifier for papillary thyroid cancer. From the PCR reads, TCRdb re-called clones with MiXCR. TCRdb's processing, not the authors' own work, is the source of the V and J calls. The data hold about 27,000 clones, with 15% observed a single time. The entire patient cohort was treatment-naive prior to thyroid surgery. A few counts support this clone. Antigen: not known. Being one base from a much bigger clone, this may be a read error. The clonotype comes from a male donor with papillary thyroid cancer or a benign thyroid nodule (not recorded which). Some clones in this sample may be carry-over from other donors' samples. The chain links TRBV5-6 to TRBJ2-1; TRBD1 aligns across 11 bases. The sequencing input was blood. The DNA of the CDR3 is TGTGCCAGCAGCGTGACCGGGACAGGGGGGTTCTTC. It is translated as CASSVTGTGGFF.